This TCR beta chain was captured in a study of shared clonotypes between healthy human individuals. The overall study: Donors, aged 18 to 49, were two women and a few men.

Overall study results and limits: Sample collection involved blood only; tissue repertoires are likely different. Deeper or shallower sequencing was expected to change how clonotypes are shared among donors.

Worth noting for this clone: What it binds is not known.

The data were produced by immunoSEQ multiplex PCR, yet TCRdb's version contains in-frame clones alone and is incomplete. The sample shows 1.4 million to 1.5 million clones, more than 95% of them seen only once. The study separated CD4+ cells into CD45RA+ naive and CD45RA-negative memory subsets. The sequence was obtained from a man aged 30 to 45 in good health. Sequenced: naive CD4+ T cells sorted from blood. Specified subset: CD45RA+ positively selected.

This CDR3 reads CATSMRLAGNNEQFF. CDR3 in DNA: TGTGCCACCAGCATGAGACTAGCGGGGAACAATGAGCAGTTCTTC. The chain employs TRBV15 and TRBJ2-1; TRBD2 matches at 11 bases. The CDR3 is made up of 15 amino acids. From germline, CDR1 is LNHNV and CDR2 YYDKDF (reference sequence). Unmatched junction bases numbered 4, after V lost 4 bases and J lost 5 bases.